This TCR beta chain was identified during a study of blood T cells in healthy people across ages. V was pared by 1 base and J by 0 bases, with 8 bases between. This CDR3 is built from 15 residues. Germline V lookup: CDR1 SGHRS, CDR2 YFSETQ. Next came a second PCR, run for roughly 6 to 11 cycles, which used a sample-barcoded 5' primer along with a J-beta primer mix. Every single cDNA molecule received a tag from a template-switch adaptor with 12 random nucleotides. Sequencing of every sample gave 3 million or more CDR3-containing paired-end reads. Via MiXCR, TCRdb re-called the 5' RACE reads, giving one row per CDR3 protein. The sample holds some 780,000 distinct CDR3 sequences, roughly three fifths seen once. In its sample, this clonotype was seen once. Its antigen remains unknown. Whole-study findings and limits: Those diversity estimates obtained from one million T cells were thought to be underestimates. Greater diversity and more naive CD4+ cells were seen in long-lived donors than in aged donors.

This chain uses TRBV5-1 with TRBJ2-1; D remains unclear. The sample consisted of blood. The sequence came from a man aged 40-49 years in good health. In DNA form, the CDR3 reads TGCGCCAGCAGCTTGATCCAAAGCTCCTACAATGAGCAGTTCTTC. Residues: CASSLIQSSYNEQFF.